The next 30 T cell receptor beta chains were all read from a single sample in a study of regulatory T cells in long-lasting Graves disease. Time point in this sample: newly diagnosed GD, antithyroid drugs for less than 3 months. Making the TCR library involved RNA that had been extracted from PBMCs. Relying on iRepertoire HTBI primers and Arm-PCR of CDR3 regions, the team built TCR beta libraries. TCRdb re-called the multiplex PCR reads with MiXCR, one entry per CDR3 protein. Counted here are roughly 380,000 distinct CDR3 sequences, around 15% occurring once; the ten biggest clones make up over 20%. The input for sequencing was peripheral blood mononuclear cells (PBMCs), taken at new diagnosis, from a patient treated with antithyroid drugs. The receptor set was obtained from a female donor with Graves disease.

This clonotype was detected only a few times. Germline is not matched at one junction end, which may reflect a read error. The chain couples TRBV13 to TRBJ2-3; TRBD2 agrees at 8 bases. This CDR3 comprises 16 residues. Germline V lookup: CDR1 PRHDT, CDR2 FYEKMQ (reference sequence). DNA for the CDR3: TGTGCCAGCAGCCCGAAGCGGGAGACGTGCACAGACACGCAGTATTTT. It codes for CASSPKRETCTDTQYF.

This clonotype came up many times. The chain employs TRBV15 and TRBJ1-2; TRBD1 matches 12 bases. The length of the CDR3 is 14 residues. The germline gives CDR1 LNHNV, CDR2 YYDKDF (reference sequence). J lost 8 bases, V lost 4 bases, and 5 bases had no gene match. DNA for the CDR3: TGTGCCACCAGCACGGGACAGGGGGCGGGAGGCTACACCTTC. Translation gives CATSTGQGAGGYTF. Supplemented by reference TRBV15 and TRBJ1-2, the full variable domain reads DAMVIQNPRYQVTQFGKPVTLSCSQTLNHNVMYWYQQKSSQAPKLLFHYYDKDFNNEADTPDNFQSRRPNTSFCFLDIRSPGLGDTAMYLCATSTGQGAGGYTFGSGTRLTVV.

The chain carries TRBV24-1 and TRBJ2-1; 8 nucleotides agree with TRBD1. CDR1 is KGHDR, CDR2 SFDVKD, per germline. This CDR3 spans 13 amino acids. Trimming removed 7 bases from V and 4 bases from J; junction bases left unmatched: 2. The CDR3 DNA follows: TGTGCCACCAGGGACAGGGCGTACAATGAGCAGTTCTTC. It translates to CATRDRAYNEQFF.

This clonotype has a handful of counts. The chain has TRBV6-4 and TRBJ1-5; 7 nucleotides match TRBD1. J gave up 4 bases and V 5 bases, and 8 bases lay outside the gene matches. Germline-derived CDR1 and CDR2 are MRHNA and SNTAGT. The length of the CDR3 is 15 residues. The CDR3 here is CASSYWDRGNQPQHF. The CDR3 DNA sequence: TGTGCCAGCAGTTACTGGGACAGAGGGAATCAGCCCCAGCATTTT.

The chain is built from TRBV10-3 and TRBJ1-1, with D perhaps TRBD1 (5 bases). V gave up 7 bases and J gave up 3 bases, with 12 bases separating them. The germline V gene has CDR1 ENHRY and CDR2 SYGVKD. This CDR3 region has 13 residues. CDR3 sequence reads: CAITGQADTEAFF. CDR3 coding DNA: TGTGCCATCACGGGGCAGGCGGACACTGAAGCTTTCTTT.

This clonotype showed up many times. The gene calls are TRBV7-9 and TRBJ2-1; D gene uncertain. There are 16 residues in the CDR3. The germline CDR1 and CDR2 sequences are SEHNR and FQNEAQ (reference sequence). V shed 5 bases and J shed 2 bases, with 16 bases lying between them. The CDR3 region is CASSPRNWKAYNEQFF. In DNA, the CDR3 is TGTGCCAGCAGCCCGAGAAACTGGAAGGCCTACAATGAGCAGTTCTTC.

In its sample, this clonotype was seen many times. The chain recombines TRBV20-1 with TRBJ1-2; unclear D gene. Looked up from germline, CDR1 is DFQATT and CDR2 is SNEGSKA (reference sequence). V gave up 8 bases and J gave up 6 bases, with 19 bases separating them. The CDR3 is 13 amino acids. CDR3 loop: CSTTFGAENGYTF. The CDR3 nucleotides read TGCAGTACCACATTCGGCGCGGAGAATGGCTACACCTTC.

This clonotype was recorded at least ten times. This rearrangement joins TRBV28 to TRBJ1-1; TRBD1 agrees at 9 bases. Germline-derived CDR1 and CDR2 are MDHEN and SYDVKM. The CDR3 consists of 14 residues. J was trimmed by 9 bases and V by 2 bases; bases with no gene match: 7. The chain's CDR3 is CASSLGDRGAKAFF. The DNA for the CDR3 is TGTGCCAGCAGTTTAGGAGACAGGGGGGCGAAAGCTTTCTTT.

This clonotype was picked up many times. The chain employs TRBV5-5 and TRBJ1-3, with a tentative D call TRBD1 (5 bases). This CDR3 has 16 residues. Trimming shortened V by 4 bases and J by 0 bases, and 14 bases separated the two germline ends. Germline V CDR1 and CDR2: SGHKS, YYEKEE (reference sequence). The CDR3, as DNA: TGTGCCAGCAGCCCCGGGGACGGTATCTCTGGAAACACCATATATTTT. Its protein product is CASSPGDGISGNTIYF.

This clonotype was found many times. The V and J genes are TRBV7-8 and TRBJ2-2; 8 nucleotides agree with TRBD2. The V segment lost 3 bases and the J segment 0 bases; nucleotides outside the gene matches: 12. From germline, CDR1 is SGHVS and CDR2 FQNEAQ. This CDR3 is 19 amino acids long. As DNA, the CDR3 is TGTGCCAGCAGCTTGCATGGACTAGCCCTCCACGCGAACACCGGGGAGCTGTTTTTT. It codes for CASSLHGLALHANTGELFF.

Ten or more counts support this clonotype. The chain is built from TRBV4-1 and TRBJ1-6; D not resolved. CDR3 size: 16 residues. V shed 0 bases and J shed 8 bases, with 14 bases lying between them. The germline V gene encodes CDR1 MGHRA and CDR2 YSYEKL. CDR3 in amino acids: CASSQEVANMHSPLHF. CDR3 DNA sequence: TGCGCCAGCAGCCAAGAAGTCGCGAATATGCATTCACCCCTCCACTTT.

This clonotype was counted many times. This rearrangement joins TRBV29-1 to TRBJ1-2, with D maybe TRBD1 (6 bases). The CDR3 has 13 amino acids. Germline lookup yields CDR1 SQVTM and CDR2 ANQGSEA. The V gene lost 6 bases and the J gene lost 6 bases, with 17 bases spanning the gap. The CDR3, as DNA: TGCAGCGTCCGCCTACAGGGATACGATGGCTACACCTTC. This encodes CSVRLQGYDGYTF.

This clonotype was detected ten times or more. The V gene is TRBV15, the J gene TRBJ1-5; no firm D call. The CDR3 covers 13 residues. Trimming removed 1 base from V and 5 bases from J, with 6 bases in between. The germline gives CDR1 LNHNV, CDR2 YYDKDF (reference sequence). The CDR3 protein is CATSRGNDQPQHF. For the CDR3, the DNA is TGTGCCACCAGCAGAGGAAACGATCAGCCCCAGCATTTT.

The J gene is TRBJ1-1, the V gene TRBV25-1, with TRBD1 as a possible D gene (6 bases). Trimming took off 2 bases at V and 5 bases at J, with 9 bases between the two ends. The CDR3 is 13 residues long. Germline CDR1 and CDR2: MGHDK and SYGVNS. The CDR3 DNA sequence: TGTGCCAGCAGTGAACCGGGACAAACTGAAGCTTTCTTT. It codes for CASSEPGQTEAFF.

This clonotype came up many times. The chain joins TRBV6-1 to TRBJ2-7; 7 bases map to TRBD2. V lost 6 bases, J lost 3 bases, and 8 bases stayed unmatched. The germline V gene has CDR1 MNHNS and CDR2 SASEGT. The CDR3 runs to 14 residues. Here the CDR3 reads CASSPGAGDYEQYF. The DNA of the CDR3 is TGTGCCAGCAGCCCCGGGGCGGGAGACTACGAGCAGTACTTC.

This clonotype was recorded many times. V gene TRBV6-1 combines with J gene TRBJ1-5; no firm D call. The CDR3 extends over 13 amino acids. V dropped 4 bases and J dropped 6 bases, with 10 bases sitting between them. Germline V gene data show CDR1 as MNHNS and CDR2 as SASEGT. Written as DNA, the CDR3 is TGTGCCAGCAGTGTTACCTCCGGTCAGCCCCAGCATTTT. Protein: CASSVTSGQPQHF.

This clonotype was counted at least ten times. V usage is TRBV5-8 and J usage is TRBJ2-3, with 8 bases that match TRBD2. With V trimmed by 0 bases and J by 9 bases, 6 bases remained unmatched. The CDR3 covers 14 residues. Germline V gives CDR1 SGHTS, CDR2 YDEGEE. CDR3 residues: CASSLGVAGPTQYF. The CDR3 DNA sequence: TGTGCCAGCAGCTTGGGGGTAGCGGGGCCAACGCAGTATTTT.

This clonotype was detected many times. The rearrangement uses TRBV7-9 and TRBJ2-5, with TRBD2 as a possible D gene (6 bases). V lost 5 bases and J lost 4, with 11 bases in between. The length of the CDR3 is 13 residues. Germline loops: CDR1 SEHNR, CDR2 FQNEAQ (reference sequence). The CDR3 reads CASSNFGGETQYF. The DNA of the CDR3 is TGTGCCAGCAGCAATTTCGGGGGAGAGACCCAGTACTTC.

This clonotype was detected many times. V and J are TRBV30 and TRBJ1-5, with a possible D match to TRBD1 (5 bases). This CDR3 is 13 amino acids long. Trimming removed 4 bases from V and 7 bases from J, with 14 bases in between. Germline V lookup: CDR1 GTSNPN, CDR2 SVGIG (reference sequence). CDR3 sequence reads: CAWTQGTGQPQHF. CDR3 nucleotides: TGTGCCTGGACCCAGGGAACGGGACAGCCCCAGCATTTT.

CDR3 residues: CASSLAPSWRDTEAFF. CDR3 nucleotides: TGTGCCAGCAGCTTAGCCCCTTCATGGAGAGACACTGAAGCTTTCTTT. The chain uses TRBV7-8 and TRBJ1-1; D is unclear. V gave up 0 bases and J gave up 3 bases, with 14 bases separating them. Germline V gives CDR1 SGHVS, CDR2 FQNEAQ. The CDR3 is 16 amino acids.

This clonotype was picked up many times. The chain joins TRBV27 to TRBJ1-2; no definite D call. Between the trimmed V and J ends, which lost 6 bases and 4 bases, there was a span of 15 bases. The V gene's germline CDR1 is MNHEY and CDR2 SMNVEV (reference sequence). This CDR3 is built from 14 residues. In DNA form, the CDR3 reads TGTGCCAGCAGCCCGGGAGGGCCACCCTATGGCTACACCTTC. Residues: CASSPGGPPYGYTF.

This chain joins TRBV7-9 and TRBJ2-1; D perhaps matches TRBD2 (5 bases). CDR1 is SEHNR, CDR2 FQNEAQ, per germline (reference sequence). The CDR3 runs to 13 residues. The germline V and J ends were trimmed by 5 bases and 12 bases, with 17 bases remaining between them. The CDR3 nucleotides read TGTGCCAGCAGCCCAACACTAGATATTATGCAGTTCTTC. Translation gives CASSPTLDIMQFF. Variable domain in full (rest from reference TRBV7-9 and TRBJ2-1): DTGVSQNPRHKITKRGQNVTFRCDPISEHNRLYWYRQTLGQGPEFLTYFQNEAQLEKSRLLSDRFSAERPKGSFSTLEIQRTEQGDSAMYLCASSPTLDIMQFFGPGTRLTVL.

The rearrangement uses TRBV7-2 and TRBJ2-7; D is unclear. CDR3 length: 15 amino acids. Trimming left V 1 base short and J 2 bases short, with 12 bases between. Germline CDR1 SGHTA, CDR2 FQGNSA. The CDR3 reads CASSLDRLQAYEQYF. In nucleotides, the CDR3 is TGTGCCAGCAGCTTAGATAGGCTCCAAGCCTACGAGCAGTACTTC.

This clonotype was observed many times. The chain carries TRBV11-1 and TRBJ2-1; 10 bases match TRBD2. CDR3 length: 16 residues. The V segment lost 1 base and the J segment 9 bases; nucleotides outside the gene matches: 9. The germline V gene encodes CDR1 SGHAT and CDR2 FQDESV (reference sequence). CDR3 amino acids: CASSLGVAGGLGEQFF. CDR3 DNA: TGTGCCAGCAGCTTAGGAGTAGCGGGAGGTCTAGGTGAGCAGTTCTTC.

This clonotype was recorded many times. V gene TRBV27 combines with J gene TRBJ2-5; TRBD1 agrees at 7 bases. The CDR3 length is 13 residues. V lost 2 bases and J lost 6; bases outside the gene matches: 3. From germline, CDR1 is MNHEY and CDR2 SMNVEV (reference sequence). The chain's CDR3 is CASSLGQAKTQYF. The DNA of the CDR3 is TGTGCCAGCAGTTTAGGACAGGCGAAGACCCAGTACTTC.

This clonotype was seen at least ten times. V usage is TRBV7-2 and J usage is TRBJ2-3; 7 bases fit TRBD2. The CDR3 contains 14 residues. The J segment lost 3 bases and the V segment lost 5 bases, leaving 5 bases of the junction unmatched. Germline assignment: CDR1 SGHTA and CDR2 FQGNSA. The CDR3 loop is CASSNGRVTDTQYF. The CDR3 DNA sequence: TGTGCCAGCAGCAATGGGAGGGTAACAGATACGCAGTATTTT.

This clonotype occurred many times. The chain recombines TRBV4-1 with TRBJ1-5; a weak D match, TRBD1 (5 bases). From germline, CDR1 is MGHRA and CDR2 YSYEKL. V shed 0 bases and J shed 3 bases, with 9 bases lying between them. The CDR3 loop spans 15 amino acids. The CDR3 protein is CASSQDTGPNQPQHF. Written as DNA, the CDR3 is TGCGCCAGCAGCCAAGACACAGGCCCCAATCAGCCCCAGCATTTT.

This clonotype was counted a few times. This clone may be a read error of a much larger clone one base away. The chain couples TRBV10-3 to TRBJ1-2; 7 bases agree with TRBD1. The germline V gene has CDR1 ENHRY and CDR2 SYGVKD. The CDR3 covers 15 residues. CDR3 DNA: TGTGCCACCAGTGAATGGAGGGGGCTGGACTATGGCTACACCTTC. Its protein is CATSEWRGLDYGYTF.

This clonotype was counted ten times or more. The rearrangement links TRBV7-2 to TRBJ2-1, with 12 bases identical to TRBD2. V trimming: 6 bases; J trimming: 3 bases; junction bases outside the gene matches: 18. CDR3 length: 20 residues. Germline V CDR1 and CDR2: SGHTA, FQGNSA. The DNA of the CDR3 is TGTGCCAGCAGAAACCGGGCGGTACCCGGACTAGCGGGAAGCTACAATGAGCAGTTCTTC. Translated, it gives CASRNRAVPGLAGSYNEQFF.

This clonotype was seen many times. The DNA of the CDR3 is TGTGCCAGCTCACCACCGACGACAGATACGCAGTATTTT. Protein sequence: CASSPPTTDTQYF. The rearrangement joins TRBV28 to TRBJ2-3; D is ambiguous. Between the trimmed V and J ends, which lost 8 bases and 3 bases, there was a span of 12 bases. The CDR3 has 13 amino acids. The V gene's germline CDR1 is MDHEN and CDR2 SYDVKM.